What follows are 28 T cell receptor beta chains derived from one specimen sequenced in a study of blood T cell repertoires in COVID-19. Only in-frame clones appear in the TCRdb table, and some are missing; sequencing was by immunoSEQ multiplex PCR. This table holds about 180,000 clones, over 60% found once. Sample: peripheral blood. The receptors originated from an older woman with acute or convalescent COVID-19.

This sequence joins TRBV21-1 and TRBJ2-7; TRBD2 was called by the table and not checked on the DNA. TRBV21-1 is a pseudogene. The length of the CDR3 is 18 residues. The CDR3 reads CASSKELGGEVRTYEQYF. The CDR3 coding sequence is TGTGCCAGCAGCAAAGAACTCGGGGGAGAGGTGCGTACCTACGAGCAGTACTTC.

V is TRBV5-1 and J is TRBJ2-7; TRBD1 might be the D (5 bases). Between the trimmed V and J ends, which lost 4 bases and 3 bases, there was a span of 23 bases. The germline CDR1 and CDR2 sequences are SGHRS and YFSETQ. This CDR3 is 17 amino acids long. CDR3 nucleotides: TGCGCCAGCAGCCGAGATGGTGCAGGGAATGGTCGCTACGAGCAGTACTTC. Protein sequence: CASSRDGAGNGRYEQYF. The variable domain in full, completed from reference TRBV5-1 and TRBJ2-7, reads KAGVTQTPRYLIKTRGQQVTLSCSPISGHRSVSWYQQTPGQGLQFLFEYFSETQRNKGNFPGRFSGRQFSNSRSEMNVSTLELGDSALYLCASSRDGAGNGRYEQYFGPGTRLTVT.

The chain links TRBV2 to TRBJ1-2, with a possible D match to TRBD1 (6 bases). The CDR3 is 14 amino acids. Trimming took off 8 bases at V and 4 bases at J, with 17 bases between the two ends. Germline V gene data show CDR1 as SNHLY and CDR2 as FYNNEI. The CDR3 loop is CASYRVGFSYGYTF. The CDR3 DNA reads TGTGCCAGCTACAGGGTCGGGTTTTCCTATGGCTACACCTTC.

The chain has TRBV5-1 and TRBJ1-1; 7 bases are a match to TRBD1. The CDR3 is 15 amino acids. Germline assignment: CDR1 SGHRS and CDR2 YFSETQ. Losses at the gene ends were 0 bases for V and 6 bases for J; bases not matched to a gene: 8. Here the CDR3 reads CASSLGRAGGSEAFF. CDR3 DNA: TGCGCCAGCAGCTTGGGTAGGGCAGGGGGGTCTGAAGCTTTCTTT.

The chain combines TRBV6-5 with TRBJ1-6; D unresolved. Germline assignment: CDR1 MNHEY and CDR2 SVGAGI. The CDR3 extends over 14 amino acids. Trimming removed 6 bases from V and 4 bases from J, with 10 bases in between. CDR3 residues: CASSPSQYNSPLHF. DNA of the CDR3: TGTGCCAGCAGCCCGTCTCAGTATAATTCACCCCTCCACTTT.

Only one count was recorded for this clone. The CDR3 nucleotides are TGTGCCAGCAGCCGGAGCCGCCTGAGTGGAACCAACTACGAGCAGTACTTC. It yields the protein CASSRSRLSGTNYEQYF. This chain links TRBV4-2 with TRBJ2-7; no reliable D call. This CDR3 is 17 amino acids long. The germline V gene encodes CDR1 LGHNA and CDR2 YNFKEQ. The V end was cut by 4 bases, the J end by 3 bases, with 22 bases between.

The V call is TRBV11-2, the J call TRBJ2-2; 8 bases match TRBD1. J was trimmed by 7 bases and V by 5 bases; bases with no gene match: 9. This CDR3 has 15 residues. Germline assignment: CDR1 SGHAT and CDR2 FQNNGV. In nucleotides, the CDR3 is TGTGCCAGCAGCCTAGTACAGGGGGAGGTCGGGGAGCTGTTTTTT. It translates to CASSLVQGEVGELFF.

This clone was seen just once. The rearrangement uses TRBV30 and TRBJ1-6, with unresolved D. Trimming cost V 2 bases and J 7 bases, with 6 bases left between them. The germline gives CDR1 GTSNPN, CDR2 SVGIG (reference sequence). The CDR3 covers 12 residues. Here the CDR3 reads CAWSIQNSPLHF. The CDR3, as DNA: TGTGCCTGGAGTATCCAGAATTCACCCCTCCACTTT.

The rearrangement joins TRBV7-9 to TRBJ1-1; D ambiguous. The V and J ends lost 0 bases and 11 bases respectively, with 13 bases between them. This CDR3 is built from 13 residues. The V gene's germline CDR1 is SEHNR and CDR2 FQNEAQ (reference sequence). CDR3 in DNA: TGTGCCAGCAGCTTAGCAACGGATCCCAGGGCTTTCTTT. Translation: CASSLATDPRAFF.

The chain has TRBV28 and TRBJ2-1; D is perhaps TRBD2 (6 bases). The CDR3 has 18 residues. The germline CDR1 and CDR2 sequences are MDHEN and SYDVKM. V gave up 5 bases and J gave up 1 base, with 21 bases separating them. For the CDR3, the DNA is TGTGCCAGCAGTCGTGGGGGTGTGGGAGGAGCGTCCTACAATGAGCAGTTCTTC. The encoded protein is CASSRGGVGGASYNEQFF.

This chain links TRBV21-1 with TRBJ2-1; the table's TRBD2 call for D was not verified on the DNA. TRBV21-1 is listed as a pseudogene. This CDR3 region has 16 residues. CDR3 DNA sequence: TGTGCCAGCAGCAAAAACGGGACTAGCGGGTGGGTTGAGCAGTTCTTC. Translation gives CASSKNGTSGWVEQFF.

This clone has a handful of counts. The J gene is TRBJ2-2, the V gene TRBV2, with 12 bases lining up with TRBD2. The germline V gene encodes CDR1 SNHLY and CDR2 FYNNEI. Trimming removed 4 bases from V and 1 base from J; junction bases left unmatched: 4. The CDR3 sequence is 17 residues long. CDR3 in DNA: TGTGCCAGCAGTGTATCTAGCGGGAGGGGGAACACCGGGGAGCTGTTTTTT. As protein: CASSVSSGRGNTGELFF.

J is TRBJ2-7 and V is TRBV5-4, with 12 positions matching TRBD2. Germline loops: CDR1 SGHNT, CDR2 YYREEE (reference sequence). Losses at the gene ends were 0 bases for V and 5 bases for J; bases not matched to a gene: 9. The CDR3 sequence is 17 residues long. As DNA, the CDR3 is TGTGCCAGCAGCTTGGACAGCCCCGGACTAGCGGGGAACGAGCAGTACTTC. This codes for CASSLDSPGLAGNEQYF.

The CDR3 loop is CASSQGRRPREGFSGNTIYF. The CDR3 coding sequence is TGCGCCAGCAGCCAAGGTCGTCGGCCCAGGGAAGGCTTCTCTGGAAACACCATATATTTT. The J gene is TRBJ1-3, the V gene TRBV4-1, with a possible D match to TRBD1 (5 bases). V dropped 1 base and J dropped 0 bases, with 22 bases sitting between them. Germline V gives CDR1 MGHRA, CDR2 YSYEKL. CDR3 length equals 20 residues.

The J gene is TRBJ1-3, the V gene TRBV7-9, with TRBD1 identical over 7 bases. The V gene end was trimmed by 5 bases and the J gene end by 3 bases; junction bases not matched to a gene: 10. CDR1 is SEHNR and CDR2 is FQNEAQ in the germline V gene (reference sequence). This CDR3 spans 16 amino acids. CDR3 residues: CASSPSTGEYGNTIYF. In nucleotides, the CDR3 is TGTGCCAGCAGCCCATCCACAGGGGAATATGGAAACACCATATATTTT.

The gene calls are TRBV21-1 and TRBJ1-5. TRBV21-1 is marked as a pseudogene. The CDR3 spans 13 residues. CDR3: CASTTTPDQPQHF. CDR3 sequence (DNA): TGTGCCAGCACCACGACTCCTGATCAGCCCCAGCATTTT.

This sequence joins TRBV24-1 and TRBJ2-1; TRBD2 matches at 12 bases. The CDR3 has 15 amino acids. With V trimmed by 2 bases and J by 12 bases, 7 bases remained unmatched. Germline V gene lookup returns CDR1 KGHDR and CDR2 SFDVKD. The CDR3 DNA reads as TGTGCCACCAGTGATTCGGCTAGCGGGAGGGCCAGGCAGTTCTTC. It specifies CATSDSASGRARQFF.

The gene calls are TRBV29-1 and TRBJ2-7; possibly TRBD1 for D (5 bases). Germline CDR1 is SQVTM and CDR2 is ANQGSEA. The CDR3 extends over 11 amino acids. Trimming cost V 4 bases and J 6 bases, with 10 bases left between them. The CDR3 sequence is CSVAGFGEQYF. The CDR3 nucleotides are TGCAGCGTTGCAGGGTTCGGCGAGCAGTACTTC.

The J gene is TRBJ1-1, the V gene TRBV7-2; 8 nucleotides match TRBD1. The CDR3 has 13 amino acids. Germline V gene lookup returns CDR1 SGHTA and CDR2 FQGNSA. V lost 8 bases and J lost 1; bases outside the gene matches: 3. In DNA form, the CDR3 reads TGTGCCAGCGAGGGACAGGCGAACACTGAAGCTTTCTTT. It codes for CASEGQANTEAFF. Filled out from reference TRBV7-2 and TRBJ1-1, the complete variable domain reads GAGVSQSPSNKVTEKGKDVELRCDPISGHTALYWYRQSLGQGLEFLIYFQGNSAPDKSGLPSDRFSAERTGGSVSTLTIQRTQQEDSAVYLCASEGQANTEAFFGQGTRLTVV.

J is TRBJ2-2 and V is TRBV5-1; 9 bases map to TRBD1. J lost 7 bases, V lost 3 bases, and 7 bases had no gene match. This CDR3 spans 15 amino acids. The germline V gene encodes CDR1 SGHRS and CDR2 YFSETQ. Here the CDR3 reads CASSSGQGEVGELFF. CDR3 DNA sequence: TGCGCCAGCAGCTCGGGACAGGGTGAGGTCGGGGAGCTGTTTTTT.

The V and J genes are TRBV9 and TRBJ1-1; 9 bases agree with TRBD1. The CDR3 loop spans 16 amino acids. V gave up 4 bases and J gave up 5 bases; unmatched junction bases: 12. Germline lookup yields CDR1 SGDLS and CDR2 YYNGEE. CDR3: CASSPERDRVSTEAFF. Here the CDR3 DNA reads TGTGCCAGCAGCCCCGAACGGGACAGGGTTAGTACTGAAGCTTTCTTT.

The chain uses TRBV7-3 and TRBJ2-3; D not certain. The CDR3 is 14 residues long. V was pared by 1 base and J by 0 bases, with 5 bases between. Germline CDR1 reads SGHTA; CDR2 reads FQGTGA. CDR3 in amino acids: CASSLMASTDTQYF. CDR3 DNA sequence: TGTGCCAGCAGCTTAATGGCTAGCACAGATACGCAGTATTTT.

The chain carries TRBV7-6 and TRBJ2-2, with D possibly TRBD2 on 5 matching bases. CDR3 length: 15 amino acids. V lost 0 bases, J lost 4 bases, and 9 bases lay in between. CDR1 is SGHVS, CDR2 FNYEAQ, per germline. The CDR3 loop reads CASSLAIAGTGELFF. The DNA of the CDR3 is TGTGCCAGCAGCTTAGCGATTGCGGGCACCGGGGAGCTGTTTTTT.

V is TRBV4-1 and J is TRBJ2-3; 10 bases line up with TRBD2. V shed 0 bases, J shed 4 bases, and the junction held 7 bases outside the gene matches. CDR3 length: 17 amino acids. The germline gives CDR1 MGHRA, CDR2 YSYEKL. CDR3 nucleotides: TGCGCCAGCAGCCAAGAAGATCCTAGCGGGAGATCAGATACGCAGTATTTT. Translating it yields CASSQEDPSGRSDTQYF.

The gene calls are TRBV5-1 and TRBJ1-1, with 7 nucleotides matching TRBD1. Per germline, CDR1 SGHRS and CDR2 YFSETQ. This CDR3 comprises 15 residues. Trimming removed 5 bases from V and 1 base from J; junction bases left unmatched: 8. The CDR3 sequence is CASRGGPLTNTEAFF. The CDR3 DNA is TGCGCCAGCAGAGGGGGCCCACTAACGAACACTGAAGCTTTCTTT.

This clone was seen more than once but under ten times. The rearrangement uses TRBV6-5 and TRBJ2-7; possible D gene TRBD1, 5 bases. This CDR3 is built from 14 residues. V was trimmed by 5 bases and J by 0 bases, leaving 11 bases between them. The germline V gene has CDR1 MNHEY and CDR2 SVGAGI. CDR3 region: CASSIAGHSYEQYF. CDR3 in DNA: TGTGCCAGCAGTATCGCAGGACACTCCTACGAGCAGTACTTC.

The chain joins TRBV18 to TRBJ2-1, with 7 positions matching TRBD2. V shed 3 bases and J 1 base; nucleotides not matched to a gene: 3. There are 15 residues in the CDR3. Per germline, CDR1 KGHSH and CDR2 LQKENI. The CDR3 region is CASSPLRGSYNEQFF. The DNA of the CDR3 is TGTGCCAGCTCACCTTTGCGGGGGTCCTACAATGAGCAGTTCTTC.

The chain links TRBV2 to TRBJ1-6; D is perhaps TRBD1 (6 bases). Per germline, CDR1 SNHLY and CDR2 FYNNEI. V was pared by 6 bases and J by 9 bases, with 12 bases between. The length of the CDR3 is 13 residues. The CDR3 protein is CASRAGEGSPLHF. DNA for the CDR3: TGTGCCAGCAGAGCAGGGGAGGGTTCACCCCTCCACTTT.